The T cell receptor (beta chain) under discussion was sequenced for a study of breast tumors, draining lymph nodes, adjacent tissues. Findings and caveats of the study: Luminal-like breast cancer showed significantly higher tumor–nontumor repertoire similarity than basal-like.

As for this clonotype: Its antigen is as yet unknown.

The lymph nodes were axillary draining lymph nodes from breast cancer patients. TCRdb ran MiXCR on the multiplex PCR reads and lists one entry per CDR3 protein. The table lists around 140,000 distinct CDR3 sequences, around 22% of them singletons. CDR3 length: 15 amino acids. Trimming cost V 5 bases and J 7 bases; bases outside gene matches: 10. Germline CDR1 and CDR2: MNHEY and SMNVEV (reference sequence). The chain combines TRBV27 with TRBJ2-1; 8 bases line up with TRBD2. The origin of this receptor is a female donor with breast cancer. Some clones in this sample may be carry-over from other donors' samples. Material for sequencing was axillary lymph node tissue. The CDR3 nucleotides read TGTGCCAGCAGTAAAGCGGGAGCCGCTAGAAATGAGCAGTTCTTC. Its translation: CASSKAGAARNEQFF.